This TCR beta chain comes out of a study of T cells in localized non-small cell lung cancer. Trimming cost V 0 bases and J 5 bases, with 8 bases left between them. The CDR3 has 14 amino acids. Germline V gene data show CDR1 as LNHNV and CDR2 as YYDKDF (reference sequence). In regard to this clone: Its antigen remains unidentified.

Produced via immunoSEQ multiplex PCR; TCRdb's table is partial and in-frame only. In the table there are 2,900 or so clones, roughly 25% of which are singletons. Study findings and constraints: The highest T cell clonality was in uninvolved adjacent lung, above tumor. Heterogeneity within the tumor remains possible, as just one region underwent sequencing. Adjacent lung exhibited a median of about 57 among the 100 most abundant tumor clones.

The input for sequencing was lung tumor tissue, taken before any cancer treatment. The chain uses TRBV15 and TRBJ1-5; weak D call: TRBD1 (5 bases). This TCR was recovered from a man aged 35 to 69 with stage I lung adenocarcinoma. CDR3 nucleotides: TGTGCCACCAGCAGAGATGCGGGGGATCAGCCCCAGCATTTT. Translation gives CATSRDAGDQPQHF.